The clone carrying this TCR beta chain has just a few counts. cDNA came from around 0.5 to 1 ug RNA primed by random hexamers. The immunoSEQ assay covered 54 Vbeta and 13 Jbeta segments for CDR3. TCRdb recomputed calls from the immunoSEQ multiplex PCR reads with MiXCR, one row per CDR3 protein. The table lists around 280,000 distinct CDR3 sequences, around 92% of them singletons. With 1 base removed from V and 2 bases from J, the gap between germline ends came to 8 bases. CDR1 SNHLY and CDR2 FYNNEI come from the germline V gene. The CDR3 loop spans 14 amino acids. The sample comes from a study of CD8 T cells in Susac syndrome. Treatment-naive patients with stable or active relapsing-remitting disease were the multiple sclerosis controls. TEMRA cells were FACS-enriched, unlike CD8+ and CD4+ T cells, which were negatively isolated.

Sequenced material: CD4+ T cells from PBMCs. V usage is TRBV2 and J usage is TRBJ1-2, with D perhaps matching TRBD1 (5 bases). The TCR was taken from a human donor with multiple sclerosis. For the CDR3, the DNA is TGTGCCAGCAGTGAAGGGCAGGGCAACTATGGCTACACCTTC. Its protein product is CASSEGQGNYGYTF.